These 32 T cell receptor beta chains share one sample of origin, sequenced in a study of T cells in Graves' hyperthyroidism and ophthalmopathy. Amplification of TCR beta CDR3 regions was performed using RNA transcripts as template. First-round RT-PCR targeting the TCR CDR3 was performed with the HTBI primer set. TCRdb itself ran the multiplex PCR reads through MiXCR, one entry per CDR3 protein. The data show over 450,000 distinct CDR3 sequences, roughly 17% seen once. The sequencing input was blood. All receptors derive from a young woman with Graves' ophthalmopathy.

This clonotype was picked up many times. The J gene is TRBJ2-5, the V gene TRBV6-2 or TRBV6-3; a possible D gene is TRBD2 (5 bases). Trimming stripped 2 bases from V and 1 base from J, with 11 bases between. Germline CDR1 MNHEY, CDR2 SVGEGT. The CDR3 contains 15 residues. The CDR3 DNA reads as TGTGCCAGCAGTTACCCGCCCGGGGTCCAAGAGACCCAGTACTTC. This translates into CASSYPPGVQETQYF.

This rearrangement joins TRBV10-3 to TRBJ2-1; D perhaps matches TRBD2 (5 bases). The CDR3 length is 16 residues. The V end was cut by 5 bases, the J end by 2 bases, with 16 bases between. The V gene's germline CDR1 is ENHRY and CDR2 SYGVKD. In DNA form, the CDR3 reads TGTGCCATCAGTTCACGGGAAGATAATACCTACAATGAGCAGTTCTTC. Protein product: CAISSREDNTYNEQFF.

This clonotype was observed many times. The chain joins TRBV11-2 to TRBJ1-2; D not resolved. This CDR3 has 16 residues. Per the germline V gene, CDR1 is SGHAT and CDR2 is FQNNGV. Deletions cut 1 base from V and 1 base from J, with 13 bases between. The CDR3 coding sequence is TGTGCCAGCAGCTTAGGAAGGCAGGTGAATAACTATGGCTACACCTTC. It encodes CASSLGRQVNNYGYTF. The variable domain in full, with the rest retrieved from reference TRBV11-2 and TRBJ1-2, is EAGVAQSPRYKIIEKRQSVAFWCNPISGHATLYWYQQILGQGPKLLIQFQNNGVVDDSQLPKDRFSAERLKGVDSTLKIQPAKLEDSAVYLCASSLGRQVNNYGYTFGSGTRLTVV.

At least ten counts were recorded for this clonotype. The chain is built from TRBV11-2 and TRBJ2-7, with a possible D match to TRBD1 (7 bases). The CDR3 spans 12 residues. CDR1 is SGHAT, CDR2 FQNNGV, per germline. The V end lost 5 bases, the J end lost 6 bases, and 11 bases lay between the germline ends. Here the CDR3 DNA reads TGTGCCAGCAGCGGCCAGGGGGGCGAGCAGTACTTC. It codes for CASSGQGGEQYF.

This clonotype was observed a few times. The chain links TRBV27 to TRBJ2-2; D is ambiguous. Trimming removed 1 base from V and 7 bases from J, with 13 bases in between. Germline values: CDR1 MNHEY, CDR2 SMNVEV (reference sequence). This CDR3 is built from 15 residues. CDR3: CASSLLVEYGGELFF. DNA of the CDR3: TGTGCCAGCAGTTTATTGGTCGAGTATGGCGGGGAGCTGTTTTTT.

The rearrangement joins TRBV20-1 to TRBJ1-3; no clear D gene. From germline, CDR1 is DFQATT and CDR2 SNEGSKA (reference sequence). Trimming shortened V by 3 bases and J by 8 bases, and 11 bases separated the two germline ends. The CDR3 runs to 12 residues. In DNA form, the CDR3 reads TGCAGTGCTAGGGGATGGCGAGACACCATATATTTT. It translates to CSARGWRDTIYF.

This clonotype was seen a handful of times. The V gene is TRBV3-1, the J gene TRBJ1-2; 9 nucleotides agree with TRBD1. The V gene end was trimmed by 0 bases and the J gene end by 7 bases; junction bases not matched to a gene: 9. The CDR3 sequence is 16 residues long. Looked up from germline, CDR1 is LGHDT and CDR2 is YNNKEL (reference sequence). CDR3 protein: CASSQDLVAGQGGYTF. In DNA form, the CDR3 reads TGTGCCAGCAGCCAAGACTTAGTGGCGGGACAGGGTGGCTACACCTTC.

DNA for the CDR3: TGTGCCAGCAGCCACCGGACAGTTTTAAACACCGGGGAGCTGTTTTTT. Its protein is CASSHRTVLNTGELFF. V and J are TRBV14 and TRBJ2-2, with D possibly matching TRBD1 (6 bases). Between the trimmed V and J ends, which lost 3 bases and 2 bases, there was a span of 13 bases. Germline lookup yields CDR1 SGHDN and CDR2 FVKESK. The CDR3 contains 16 residues.

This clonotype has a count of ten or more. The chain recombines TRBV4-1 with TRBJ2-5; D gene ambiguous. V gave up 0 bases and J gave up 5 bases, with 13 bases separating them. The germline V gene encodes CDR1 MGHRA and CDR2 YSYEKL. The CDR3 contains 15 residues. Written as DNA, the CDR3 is TGCGCCAGCAGCCAAGATGGTCTGCCCCCGGAGACCCAGTACTTC. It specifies CASSQDGLPPETQYF.

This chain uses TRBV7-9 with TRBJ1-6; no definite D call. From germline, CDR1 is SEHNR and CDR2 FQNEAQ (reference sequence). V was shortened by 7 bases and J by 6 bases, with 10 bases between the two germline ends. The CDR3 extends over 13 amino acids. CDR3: CASTGWVNSPLHF. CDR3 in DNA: TGTGCCAGCACGGGTTGGGTTAATTCACCCCTCCACTTT.

The CDR3 loop reads CASSIGGEETQYF. In nucleotides, the CDR3 is TGTGCCAGTAGTATCGGAGGGGAAGAGACCCAGTACTTC. The J gene is TRBJ2-5, the V gene TRBV7-9; possibly TRBD2 for D (6 bases). CDR3 length: 13 amino acids. CDR1 is SEHNR, CDR2 FQNEAQ, per germline (reference sequence). V was pared by 9 bases and J by 3 bases, with 14 bases between. The whole variable domain, remainder taken from reference TRBV7-9 and TRBJ2-5, is DTGVSQNPRHKITKRGQNVTFRCDPISEHNRLYWYRQTLGQGPEFLTYFQNEAQLEKSRLLSDRFSAERPKGSFSTLEIQRTEQGDSAMYLCASSIGGEETQYFGPGTRLLVL.

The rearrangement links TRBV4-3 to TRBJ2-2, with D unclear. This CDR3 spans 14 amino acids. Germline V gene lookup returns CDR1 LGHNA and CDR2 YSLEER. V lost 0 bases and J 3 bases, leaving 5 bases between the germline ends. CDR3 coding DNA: TGCGCCAGCAGCCAAGACCCGTACACCGGGGAGCTGTTTTTT. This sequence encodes CASSQDPYTGELFF.

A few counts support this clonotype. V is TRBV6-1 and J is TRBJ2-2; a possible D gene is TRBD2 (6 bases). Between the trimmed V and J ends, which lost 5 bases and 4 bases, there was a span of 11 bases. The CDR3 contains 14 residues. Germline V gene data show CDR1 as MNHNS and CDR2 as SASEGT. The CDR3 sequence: CASSRGGATGELFF. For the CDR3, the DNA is TGTGCCAGCAGTCGGGGCGGGGCCACCGGGGAGCTGTTTTTT.

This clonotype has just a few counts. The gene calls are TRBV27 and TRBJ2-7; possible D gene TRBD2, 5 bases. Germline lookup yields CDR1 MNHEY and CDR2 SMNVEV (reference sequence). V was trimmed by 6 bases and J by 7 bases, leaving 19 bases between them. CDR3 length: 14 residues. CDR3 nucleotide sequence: TGTGCCAGCAGACCCCTCCGGGGAGTAGGGGAGCAGTACTTC. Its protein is CASRPLRGVGEQYF.

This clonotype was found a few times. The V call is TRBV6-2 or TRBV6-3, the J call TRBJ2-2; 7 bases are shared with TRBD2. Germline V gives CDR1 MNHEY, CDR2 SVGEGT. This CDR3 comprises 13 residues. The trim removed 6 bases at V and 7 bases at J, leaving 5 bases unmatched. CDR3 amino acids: CASRPSGGGELFF. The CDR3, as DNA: TGTGCCAGCAGGCCCTCGGGGGGCGGGGAGCTGTTTTTT.

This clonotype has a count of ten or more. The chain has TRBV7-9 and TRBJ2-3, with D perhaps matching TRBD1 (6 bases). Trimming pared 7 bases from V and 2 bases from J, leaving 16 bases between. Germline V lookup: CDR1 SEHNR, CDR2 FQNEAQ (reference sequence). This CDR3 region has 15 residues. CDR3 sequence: CASNSRTDHTDTQYF. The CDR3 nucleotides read TGTGCCAGCAACTCGCGGACAGACCACACAGATACGCAGTATTTT.

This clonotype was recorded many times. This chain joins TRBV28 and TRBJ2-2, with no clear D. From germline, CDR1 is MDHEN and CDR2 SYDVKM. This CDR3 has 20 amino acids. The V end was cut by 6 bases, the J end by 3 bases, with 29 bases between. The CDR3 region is CASSPSPVLDERTYTGELFF. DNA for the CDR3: TGTGCCAGCAGCCCATCACCCGTGCTGGATGAGAGGACCTACACCGGGGAGCTGTTTTTT.

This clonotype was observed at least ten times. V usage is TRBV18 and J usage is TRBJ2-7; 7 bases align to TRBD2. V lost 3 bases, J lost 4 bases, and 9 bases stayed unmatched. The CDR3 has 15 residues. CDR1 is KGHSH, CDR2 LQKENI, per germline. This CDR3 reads CASSPQGGGSYEQYF. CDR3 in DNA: TGTGCCAGCTCACCCCAGGGTGGCGGGAGTTACGAGCAGTACTTC.

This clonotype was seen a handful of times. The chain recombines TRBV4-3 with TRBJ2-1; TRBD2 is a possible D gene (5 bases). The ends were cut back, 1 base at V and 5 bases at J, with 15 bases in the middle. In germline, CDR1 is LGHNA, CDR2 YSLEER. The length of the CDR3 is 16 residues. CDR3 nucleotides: TGCGCCAGCAGCCAAGTAAAACTAGTCCTCCACAATGAGCAGTTCTTC. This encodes CASSQVKLVLHNEQFF.

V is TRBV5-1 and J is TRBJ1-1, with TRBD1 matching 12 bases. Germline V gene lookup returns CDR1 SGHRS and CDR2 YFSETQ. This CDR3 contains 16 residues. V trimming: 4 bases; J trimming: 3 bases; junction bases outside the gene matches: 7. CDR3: CASSGGTGGGYTEAFF. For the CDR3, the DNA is TGCGCCAGCAGCGGAGGGACAGGGGGCGGGTACACTGAAGCTTTCTTT.

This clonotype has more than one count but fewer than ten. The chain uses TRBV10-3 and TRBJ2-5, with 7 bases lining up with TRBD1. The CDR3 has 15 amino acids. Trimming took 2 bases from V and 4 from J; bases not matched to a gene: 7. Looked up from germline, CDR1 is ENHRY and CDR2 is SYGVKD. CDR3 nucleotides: TGTGCCATCAGTGAGACTCCTGACAGGGTAGAGACCCAGTACTTC. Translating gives CAISETPDRVETQYF.

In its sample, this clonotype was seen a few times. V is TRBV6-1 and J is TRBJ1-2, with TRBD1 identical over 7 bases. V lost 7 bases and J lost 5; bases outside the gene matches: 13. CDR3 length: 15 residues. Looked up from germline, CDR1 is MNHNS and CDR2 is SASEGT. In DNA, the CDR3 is TGTGCCAGCATCGGTGGGACAGACTATACGTATGGCTACACCTTC. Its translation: CASIGGTDYTYGYTF.

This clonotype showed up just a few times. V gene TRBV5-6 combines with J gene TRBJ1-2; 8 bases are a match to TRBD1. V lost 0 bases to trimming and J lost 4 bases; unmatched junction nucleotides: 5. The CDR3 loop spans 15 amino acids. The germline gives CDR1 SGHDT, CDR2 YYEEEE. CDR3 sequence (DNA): TGTGCCAGCAGCTTGGCCAGGGGGCGGCTCTATGGCTACACCTTC. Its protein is CASSLARGRLYGYTF.

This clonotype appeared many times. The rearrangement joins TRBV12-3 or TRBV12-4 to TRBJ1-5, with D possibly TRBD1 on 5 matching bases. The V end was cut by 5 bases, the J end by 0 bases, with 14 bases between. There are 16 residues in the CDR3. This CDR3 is CASSRTGTLSNQPQHF. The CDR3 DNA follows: TGTGCCAGCAGTCGTACAGGAACTCTTAGCAATCAGCCCCAGCATTTT.

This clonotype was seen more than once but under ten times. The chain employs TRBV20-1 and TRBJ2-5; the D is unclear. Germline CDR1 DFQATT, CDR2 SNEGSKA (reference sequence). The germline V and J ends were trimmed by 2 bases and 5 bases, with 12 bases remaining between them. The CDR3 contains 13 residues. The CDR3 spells CSARSGLVETQYF. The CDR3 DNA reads TGCAGTGCTAGATCAGGCCTAGTGGAGACCCAGTACTTC.

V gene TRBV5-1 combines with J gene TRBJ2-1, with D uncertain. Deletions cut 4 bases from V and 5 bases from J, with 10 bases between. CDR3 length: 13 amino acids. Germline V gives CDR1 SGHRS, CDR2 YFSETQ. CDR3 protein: CASSRDDHNEQFF. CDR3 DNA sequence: TGCGCCAGCAGCCGAGATGACCACAATGAGCAGTTCTTC.

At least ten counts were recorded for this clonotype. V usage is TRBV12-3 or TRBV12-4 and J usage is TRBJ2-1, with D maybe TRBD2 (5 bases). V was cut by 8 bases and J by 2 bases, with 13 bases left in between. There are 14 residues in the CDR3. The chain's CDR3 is CASSPSGAYNEQFF. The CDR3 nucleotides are TGTGCCAGCTCACCATCCGGGGCCTACAATGAGCAGTTCTTC.

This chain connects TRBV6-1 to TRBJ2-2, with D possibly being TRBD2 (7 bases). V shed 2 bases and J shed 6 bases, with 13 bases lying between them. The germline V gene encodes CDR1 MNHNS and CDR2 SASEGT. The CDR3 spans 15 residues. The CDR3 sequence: CASSELGGVPGELFF. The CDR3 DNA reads TGTGCCAGCAGTGAATTAGGGGGGGTGCCCGGGGAGCTGTTTTTT.

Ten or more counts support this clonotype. This CDR3 is CASKGTEDYGYTF. As DNA, the CDR3 is TGTGCCAGCAAAGGGACGGAAGACTATGGCTACACCTTC. The chain links TRBV12-3 or TRBV12-4 to TRBJ1-2; perhaps TRBD1 as D (5 bases). V was pared by 7 bases and J by 3 bases, with 12 bases between. The CDR3 loop spans 13 amino acids.

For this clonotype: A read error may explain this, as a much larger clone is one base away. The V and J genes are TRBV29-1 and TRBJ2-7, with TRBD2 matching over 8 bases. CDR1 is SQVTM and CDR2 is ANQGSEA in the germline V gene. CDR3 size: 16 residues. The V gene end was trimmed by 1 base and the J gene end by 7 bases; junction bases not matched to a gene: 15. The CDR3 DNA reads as TGCAGCGTTGAAGTGCCGCGAGCGGGAGATTTATATGAGCAGTACTTC. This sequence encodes CSVEVPRAGDLYEQYF.

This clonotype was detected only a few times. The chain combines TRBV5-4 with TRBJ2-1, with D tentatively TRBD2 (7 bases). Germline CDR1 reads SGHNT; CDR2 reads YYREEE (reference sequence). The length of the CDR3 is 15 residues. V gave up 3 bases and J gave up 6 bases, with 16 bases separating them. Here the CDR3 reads CASSSGGQVGNEQFF. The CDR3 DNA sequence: TGTGCCAGCAGCTCGGGGGGCCAGGTAGGCAATGAGCAGTTCTTC.

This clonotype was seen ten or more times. Here the CDR3 DNA reads TGTGCCAGCAGTTCCGGGACAGATGAAGAGACCCAGTACTTC. Protein sequence: CASSSGTDEETQYF. This chain joins TRBV12-3 or TRBV12-4 and TRBJ2-5; 7 bases fit TRBD1. The junction had 5 bases not matched to a gene; V was cut back by 4 bases and J by 3 bases. The CDR3 has 14 residues.